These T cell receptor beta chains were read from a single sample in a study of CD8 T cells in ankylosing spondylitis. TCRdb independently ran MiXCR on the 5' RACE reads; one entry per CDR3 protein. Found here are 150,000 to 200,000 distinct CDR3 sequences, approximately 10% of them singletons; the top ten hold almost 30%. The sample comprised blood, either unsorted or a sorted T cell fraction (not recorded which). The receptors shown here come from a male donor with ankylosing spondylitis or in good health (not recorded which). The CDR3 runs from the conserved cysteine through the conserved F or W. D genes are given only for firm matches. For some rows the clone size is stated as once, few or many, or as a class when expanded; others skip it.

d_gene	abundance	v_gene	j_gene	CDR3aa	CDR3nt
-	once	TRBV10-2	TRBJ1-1	CASSDLSRAAGNTEAFF	TGCGCCAGCAGTGATCTCTCACGGGCAGCTGGGAACACTGAAGCTTTCTTT
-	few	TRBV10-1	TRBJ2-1	CASSETGGGYNEQFF	TGCGCCAGCAGTGAGACAGGGGGGGGCTACAATGAGCAGTTCTTC
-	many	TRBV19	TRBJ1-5	CATHYRDGYSNQPQHF	TGTGCCACCCATTACAGGGACGGTTATAGCAATCAGCCCCAGCATTTT
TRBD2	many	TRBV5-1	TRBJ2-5	CASSLSTSGGETQYF	TGCGCCAGCAGCTTGTCCACTAGCGGGGGAGAGACCCAGTACTTC
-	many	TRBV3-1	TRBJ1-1	CASSQGYTTEAFF	TGTGCCAGCAGCCAAGGGTATACCACTGAAGCTTTCTTT
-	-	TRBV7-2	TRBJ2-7	CASSTTRYEQYF	TGTGCCAGCAGCACTACTAGGTACGAGCAGTACTTC
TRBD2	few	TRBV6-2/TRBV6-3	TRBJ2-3	CGTSGAGTSTDTQYF	TGTGGAACTAGCGGGGCCGGTACTAGCACAGATACGCAGTATTTT
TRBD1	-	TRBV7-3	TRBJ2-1	CASSFIRMGQGPYNEQFF	TGTGCCAGCAGCTTTATCAGGATGGGACAGGGGCCCTACAATGAGCAGTTCTTC
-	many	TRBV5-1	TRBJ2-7	CASSFRLGSYEQYF	TGCGCCAGCAGCTTTCGACTAGGCTCCTACGAGCAGTACTTC
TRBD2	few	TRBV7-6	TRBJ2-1	CASSLGVGGAYNEQFF	TGTGCCAGCAGCCTAGGGGTCGGGGGGGCCTACAATGAGCAGTTCTTC
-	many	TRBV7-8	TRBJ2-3	CASREAGASIGDTQYF	TGTGCCAGCAGAGAGGCGGGGGCCAGTATTGGGGATACGCAGTATTTT
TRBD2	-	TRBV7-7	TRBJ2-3	CASSLRAGGPRDTQYF	TGTGCCAGCAGCTTACGAGCGGGGGGGCCAAGAGATACGCAGTATTTT
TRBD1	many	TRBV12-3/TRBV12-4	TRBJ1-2	CASRPTGIGYTF	TGTGCCAGCAGGCCGACAGGGATTGGCTACACCTTC
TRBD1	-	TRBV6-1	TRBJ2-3	CASRGTGQKADTQYF	TGTGCCAGCCGTGGGACAGGCCAAAAAGCAGATACGCAGTATTTT
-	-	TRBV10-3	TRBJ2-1	CAISDLLANNEQFF	TGTGCCATCAGTGACCTGTTGGCCAACAATGAGCAGTTCTTC
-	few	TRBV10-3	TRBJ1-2	CAIGELNYGYTF	TGTGCCATCGGCGAGTTAAACTATGGCTACACCTTC
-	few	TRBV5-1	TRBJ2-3	CASSLGGFPDTQYF	TGCGCCAGCAGCTTGGGAGGATTCCCAGATACGCAGTATTTT
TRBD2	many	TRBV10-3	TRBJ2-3	CAITESSGSADTQYF	TGTGCCATCACGGAGTCCAGCGGGAGTGCAGATACGCAGTATTTT
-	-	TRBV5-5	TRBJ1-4	CASSLGGGAGSRNEKLFF	TGTGCCAGCAGCTTGGGGGGCGGGGCGGGCAGCAGGAATGAAAAACTGTTTTTT
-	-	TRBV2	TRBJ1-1	CANRTDTEAFF	TGTGCCAACAGGACTGACACTGAAGCTTTCTTT